This T cell receptor (delta chain) appears in the sequencing data of a study of gammadelta T cells in human blood. Judged by abundance, this clone is medium-sized (0.01 to 0.1%). Antigen unknown. General observations from the study: Polyclonal expansion of innate γδ T cells after birth appeared microbially driven.

TCRdb re-called the RT-PCR reads using CATT. The repertoire holds about 1,800 delta-chain clones, with roughly 9.2% as singletons. The germline CDR1 and CDR2 sequences are NSMFDY and ISSIKDK. The CDR3 contains 19 residues. Trimming took off 1 base at V and 2 bases at J, with 27 bases between the two ends. What was sequenced was non-Vgamma9Vdelta2 gamma-delta T cells from infant blood. The genes are TRAV29/DV5 and TRDJ1; D unclear. This TCR derives from a human donor. CDR3 DNA: TGTGCAGCAAGCCGGCCCCCGTACGAGGGTGGGCGTGGGACCGATAAACTCATCTTT. This encodes CAASRPPYEGGRGTDKLIF.